This TCR beta chain stems from a study of beta chain features in type 1 diabetes. The sequenced template was cDNA made from the entire isolated RNA. TCRdb's table, derived via immunoSEQ multiplex PCR, lists solely in-frame clones and lacks some. The sample shows a few hundred thousand clones, roughly 12% of them seen only once. As to this clone: Its antigen remains unknown.

Every donor had blood drawn once into heparin, roughly 120 mL on average. The CDR3 runs 17 residues. V lost 4 bases and J lost 2; bases outside the gene matches: 14. The germline V gene encodes CDR1 SQVTM and CDR2 ANQGSEA. General study results and limits: Moderately but significantly shorter TCRB CDR3s were found in Type 1 diabetes patients in all four CD4+ subsets. Insertion counts at VDJ junctions were lower in type 1 diabetes patients, who also showed more deletions there. For patients, the naive, central memory and Treg TCRB repertoires appeared more alike than for healthy donors.

Material for sequencing was naive CD4+ T cells from blood. This sequence joins TRBV29-1 and TRBJ2-7; TRBD1 aligns across 10 bases. This sequence was found in a woman between 18 and 30 years old with type 1 diabetes. CDR3 sequence reads: CSVATPHRTGGTYEQYF. For the CDR3, the DNA is TGCAGCGTTGCTACGCCTCACCGGACAGGGGGGACCTACGAGCAGTACTTC.